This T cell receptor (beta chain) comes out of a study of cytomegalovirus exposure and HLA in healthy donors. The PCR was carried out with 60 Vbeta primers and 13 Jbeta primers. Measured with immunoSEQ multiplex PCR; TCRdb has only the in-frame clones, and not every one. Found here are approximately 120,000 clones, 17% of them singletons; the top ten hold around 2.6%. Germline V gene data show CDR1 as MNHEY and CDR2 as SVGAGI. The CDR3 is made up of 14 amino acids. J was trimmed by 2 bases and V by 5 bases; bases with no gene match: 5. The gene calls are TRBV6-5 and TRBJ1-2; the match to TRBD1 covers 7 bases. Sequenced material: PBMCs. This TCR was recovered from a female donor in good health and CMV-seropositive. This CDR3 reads CASSPRTGNYGYTF. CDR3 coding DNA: TGTGCCAGCAGTCCCCGGACAGGAAACTATGGCTACACCTTC.